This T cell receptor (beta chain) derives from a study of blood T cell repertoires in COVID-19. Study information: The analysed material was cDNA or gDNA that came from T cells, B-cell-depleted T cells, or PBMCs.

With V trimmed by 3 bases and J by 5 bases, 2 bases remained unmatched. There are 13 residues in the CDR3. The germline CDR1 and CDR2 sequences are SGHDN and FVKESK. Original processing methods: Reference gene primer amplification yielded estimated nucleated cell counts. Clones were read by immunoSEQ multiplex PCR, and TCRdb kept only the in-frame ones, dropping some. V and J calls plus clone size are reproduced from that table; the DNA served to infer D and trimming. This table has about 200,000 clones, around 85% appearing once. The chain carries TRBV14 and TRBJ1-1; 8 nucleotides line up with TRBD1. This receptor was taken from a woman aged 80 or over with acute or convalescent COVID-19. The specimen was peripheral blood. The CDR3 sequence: CASSQRQGTEAFF. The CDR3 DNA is TGTGCCAGCAGCCAGCGACAGGGGACTGAAGCTTTCTTT. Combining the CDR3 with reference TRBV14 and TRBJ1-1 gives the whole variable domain EAGVTQFPSHSVIEKGQTVTLRCDPISGHDNLYWYRRVMGKEIKFLLHFVKESKQDESGMPNNRFLAERTGGTYSTLKVQPAELEDSGVYFCASSQRQGTEAFFGQGTRLTVV.